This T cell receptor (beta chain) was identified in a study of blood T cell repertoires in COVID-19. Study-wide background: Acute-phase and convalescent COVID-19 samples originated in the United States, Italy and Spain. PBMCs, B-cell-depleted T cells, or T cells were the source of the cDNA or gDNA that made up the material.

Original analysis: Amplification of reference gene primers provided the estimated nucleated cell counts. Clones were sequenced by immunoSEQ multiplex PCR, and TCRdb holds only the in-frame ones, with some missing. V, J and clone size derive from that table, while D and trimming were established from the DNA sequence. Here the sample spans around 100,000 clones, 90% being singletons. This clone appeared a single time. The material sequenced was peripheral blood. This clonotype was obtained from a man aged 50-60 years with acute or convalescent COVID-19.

The CDR3 loop is CAISEPGLAGVNNEQFF. CDR3 DNA: TGTGCCATCAGTGAGCCGGGCCTAGCGGGGGTCAACAATGAGCAGTTCTTC. V and J are TRBV10-3 and TRBJ2-1, with TRBD2 identical over 10 bases. The CDR3 sequence is 17 residues long. Germline values: CDR1 ENHRY, CDR2 SYGVKD. V gave up 2 bases and J gave up 5 bases; unmatched junction bases: 9.